This T cell receptor beta chain was obtained from a study of siplizumab effects on memory and regulatory T cells. Study-wide results and limits: Tregs proliferating in siplizumab cultures lacked confirmation of their suppressive function. There appeared to be greater diversity in naive T cells than in memory cells, and naive T cells seemed major contributors to the alloresponse. Siplizumab significantly brought down the alloreactive sequences that trace back to unstimulated CD4+ memory cells.

Assay: immunoSEQ multiplex PCR; the TCRdb copy retains only in-frame clones and omits some. The table lists approximately 68,000 clones, roughly 89% of them singletons. Relative to its sample, this clone is medium-sized. The target antigen is unknown. Sequencing input: CD8+ T cells sorted from blood. This receptor was taken from a human donor in good health.

CDR3 sequence (DNA): TGTGCCAGCAGCTCCCCTAACACGGGTGAAGCTTTCTTT. This codes for CASSSPNTGEAFF. The J gene is TRBJ1-1, the V gene TRBV7-9, with D unresolved. Germline CDR1 is SEHNR and CDR2 is FQNEAQ (reference sequence). CDR3 length equals 13 residues. Trimming cost V 4 bases and J 7 bases, with 13 bases left between them.